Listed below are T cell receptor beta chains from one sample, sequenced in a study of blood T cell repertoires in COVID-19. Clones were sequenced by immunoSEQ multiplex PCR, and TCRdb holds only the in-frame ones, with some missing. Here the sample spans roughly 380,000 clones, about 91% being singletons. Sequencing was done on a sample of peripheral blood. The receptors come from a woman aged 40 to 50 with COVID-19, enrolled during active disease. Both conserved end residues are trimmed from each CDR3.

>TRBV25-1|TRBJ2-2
ASSDNRGSNTGELF
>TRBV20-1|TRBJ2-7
SASSGQSYEQY
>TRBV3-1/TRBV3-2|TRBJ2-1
ASSARGGQRTYNEQF
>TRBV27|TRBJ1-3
ASSADTSGNTIY
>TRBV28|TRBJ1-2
ASSSWGGTGSYGYT
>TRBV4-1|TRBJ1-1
ASSQGWVARGTEAF
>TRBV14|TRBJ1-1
ASSPSMNTEAF
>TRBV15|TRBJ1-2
ATSVQIQGDGYT
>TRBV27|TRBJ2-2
ASSWGQDTGELF
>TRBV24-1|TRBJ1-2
ATSDSVQGAGGYT
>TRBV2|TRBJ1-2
ASSAVKHYGYT
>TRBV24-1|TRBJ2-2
ATSPSLPSAGELF
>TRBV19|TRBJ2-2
ASSISRTGELF
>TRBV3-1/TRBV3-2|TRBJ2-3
ASSQATGPGGTQY
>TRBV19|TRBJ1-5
ASSIDHLQGGSNQPQH
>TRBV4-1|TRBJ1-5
ASSPGQGNQPQH
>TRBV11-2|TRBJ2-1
ASSLAARGVNEQF
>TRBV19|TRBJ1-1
ASSMYQTYTEAF
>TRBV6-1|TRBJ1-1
ASSESWAPNTEAF
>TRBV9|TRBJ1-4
ASSVRAGGEKLF
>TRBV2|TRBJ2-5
ARTGPRQETQY
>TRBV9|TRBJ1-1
ASSVTDRGVPEAF
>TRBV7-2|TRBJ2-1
ASSRDSEGEQF
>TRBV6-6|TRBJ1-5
ASSRTIGAPRSSDQPQH
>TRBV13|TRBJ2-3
ASSLGTGLTDTQY
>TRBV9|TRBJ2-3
ASSAKMQGSTDTQY
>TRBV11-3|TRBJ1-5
ASSPSGGSLQPQH
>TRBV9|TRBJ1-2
ASSPRGPWGYT
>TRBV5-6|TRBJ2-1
ASSLESGLAGYNEQF
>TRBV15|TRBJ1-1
ATSTDSYVGTEAF
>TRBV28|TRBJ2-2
ASSSGGAGGPYGGELF
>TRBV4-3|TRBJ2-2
ASSQETASAINTGELF